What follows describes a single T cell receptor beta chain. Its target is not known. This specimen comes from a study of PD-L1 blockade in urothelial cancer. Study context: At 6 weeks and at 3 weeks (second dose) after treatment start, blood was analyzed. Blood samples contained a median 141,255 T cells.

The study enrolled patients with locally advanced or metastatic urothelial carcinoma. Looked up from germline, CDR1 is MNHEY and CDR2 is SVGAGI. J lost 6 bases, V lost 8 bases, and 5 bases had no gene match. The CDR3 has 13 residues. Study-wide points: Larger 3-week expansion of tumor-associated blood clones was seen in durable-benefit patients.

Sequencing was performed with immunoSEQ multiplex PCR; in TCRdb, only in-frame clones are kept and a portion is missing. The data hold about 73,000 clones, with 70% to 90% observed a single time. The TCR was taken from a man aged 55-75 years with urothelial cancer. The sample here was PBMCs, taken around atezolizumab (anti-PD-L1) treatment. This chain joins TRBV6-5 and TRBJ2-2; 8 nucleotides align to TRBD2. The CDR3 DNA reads TGTGCCAGCGGCGGGGGGCAGGCCGGGGAGCTGTTTTTT. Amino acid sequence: CASGGGQAGELFF.